This T cell receptor (beta chain) was recorded in a study of radiotherapy plus CTLA-4 blockade in lung cancer. Study-level information: Of the patients, about 20% showed objective responses and roughly 31% attained disease control.

Remarks on this clone: Its matching antigen is unknown.

The CDR3 runs 13 residues. The germline V gene has CDR1 PRHDT and CDR2 FYEKMQ (reference sequence). V was clipped by 5 bases and J by 7 bases, with 11 bases between them. Study-level results: Per reports, early blood T cell clone dynamics, plus interferon-beta, forecast response most strongly. There was expansion of tumor-derived TCR clones in blood after radiotherapy plus ipilimumab.

Measured with immunoSEQ multiplex PCR; TCRdb has only the in-frame clones, and not every one. The sample holds tens of thousands of clones; around 87% are singletons and the top ten take around 17%. Patients in the study, people with chemo-refractory metastatic non-small-cell lung cancer, received focal radiation plus ipilimumab CTLA-4 blockade. This clonotype was obtained from a human donor with non-small cell lung cancer that progressed on radiotherapy plus ipilimumab. This sample comprised peripheral blood, obtained from a patient treated with radiotherapy plus ipilimumab. The chain recombines TRBV13 with TRBJ1-4; D unresolved. The CDR3 coding sequence is TGTGCCAGCAGCCCCCGCCCTACTGAAAAACTGTTTTTT. It encodes CASSPRPTEKLFF. Full variable domain (rest looked up from reference TRBV13 and TRBJ1-4): AAGVIQSPRHLIKEKRETATLKCYPIPRHDTVYWYQQGPGQDPQFLISFYEKMQSDKGSIPDRFSAQQFSDYHSELNMSSLELGDSALYFCASSPRPTEKLFFGSGTQLSVL.